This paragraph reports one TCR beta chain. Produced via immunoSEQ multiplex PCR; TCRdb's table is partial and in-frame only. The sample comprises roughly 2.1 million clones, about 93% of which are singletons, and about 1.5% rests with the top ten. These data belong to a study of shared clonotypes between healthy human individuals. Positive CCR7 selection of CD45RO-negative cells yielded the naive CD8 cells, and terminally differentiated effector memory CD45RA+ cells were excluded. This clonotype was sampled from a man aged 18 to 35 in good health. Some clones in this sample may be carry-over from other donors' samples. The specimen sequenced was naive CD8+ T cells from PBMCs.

In DNA form, the CDR3 reads TGTGCCAGCACCCGAGGGGGATCGAACACTGAAGCTTTCTTT. Protein product: CASTRGGSNTEAFF. The rearrangement joins TRBV27 to TRBJ1-1, with D perhaps TRBD1 (6 bases). V was pared by 7 bases and J by 1 base, with 13 bases between. The germline CDR1 and CDR2 sequences are MNHEY and SMNVEV (reference sequence). CDR3 length equals 14 residues.